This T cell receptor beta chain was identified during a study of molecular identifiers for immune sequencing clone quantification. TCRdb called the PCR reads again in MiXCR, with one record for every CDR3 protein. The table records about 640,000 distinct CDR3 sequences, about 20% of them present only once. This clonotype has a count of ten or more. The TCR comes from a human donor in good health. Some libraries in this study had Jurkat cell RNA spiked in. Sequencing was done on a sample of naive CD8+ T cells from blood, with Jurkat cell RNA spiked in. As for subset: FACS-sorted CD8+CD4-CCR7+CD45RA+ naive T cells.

DNA of the CDR3: TGCGCCAGCAGCCAAGAGAGGACAGGGTGGACCTCCTATAATTCACCCCTCCACTTT. Its translation is CASSQERTGWTSYNSPLHF. The chain is built from TRBV4-3 and TRBJ1-6; 8 nucleotides agree with TRBD1. V was clipped by 0 bases and J by 0 bases; unmatched bases: 7. The CDR3 totals 19 residues. Germline V gene data show CDR1 as LGHNA and CDR2 as YSLEER.